This TCR beta chain was recovered during a study of T cell repertoires in cytomegalovirus infection (dated by TCRdb to the late 2010s). General notes on the study: The HLA type of each donor mattered for the analysis, because public TCR beta signatures pointed to carriage of CMV infection along with the matching HLA type.

What the study reported, not specific to this receptor: In the ex vivo response, HLA-C-restricted CMV-specific TCR beta clonotypes were dominant, and in two of eight donors the single most frequent clonotype came from this HLA-C-restricted group. In both this cohort and an independent roughly 350-donor cohort, the cumulative frequency of public TCR beta family members distinguished carriers of CMV infection plus the relevant HLA type.

Instrument on record: Illumina HiSeq 1500. The raw public reads went through TCRdb reprocessing: fastp at Q25, MiXCR clone calling, in-frame beta chains kept. Each CDR3 protein gets just one entry, which takes the most common genes and DNA from the rows behind it. The sample table contains some 600,000 distinct CDR3 sequences; only one count was recorded for roughly 26% of them. The ten largest clonotypes hold 7% to 9% of the sample. As concerns this clonotype: This receptor's antigen is unknown. Base qualities are not recorded, but no much larger clone differs from it by a single base.

V drops 0 bases and J drops 2 bases, leaving 9 bases in between. Taken from cysteine to phenylalanine, the CDR3 has 15 residues. Only the CDR3 DNA stays, 45 bases, in frame from base 1. Via the germline V gene, CDR1 is SGHTA and CDR2 FQGNSA. The sequence was collected from a human donor in good health (CMV status not recorded). Some clones in this sample may be carry-over from other donors' samples. The sample comprised CD8+ T cells from PBMCs. This sequence uses TRBV7-2 and TRBJ2-3; the D match is possibly TRBD1 or TRBD2, with 6 bases aligned in each. The bases are TGTGCCAGCAGCTTAGCGTGGGGGGCCACAGATACGCAGTATTTT. Its protein is CASSLAWGATDTQYF.